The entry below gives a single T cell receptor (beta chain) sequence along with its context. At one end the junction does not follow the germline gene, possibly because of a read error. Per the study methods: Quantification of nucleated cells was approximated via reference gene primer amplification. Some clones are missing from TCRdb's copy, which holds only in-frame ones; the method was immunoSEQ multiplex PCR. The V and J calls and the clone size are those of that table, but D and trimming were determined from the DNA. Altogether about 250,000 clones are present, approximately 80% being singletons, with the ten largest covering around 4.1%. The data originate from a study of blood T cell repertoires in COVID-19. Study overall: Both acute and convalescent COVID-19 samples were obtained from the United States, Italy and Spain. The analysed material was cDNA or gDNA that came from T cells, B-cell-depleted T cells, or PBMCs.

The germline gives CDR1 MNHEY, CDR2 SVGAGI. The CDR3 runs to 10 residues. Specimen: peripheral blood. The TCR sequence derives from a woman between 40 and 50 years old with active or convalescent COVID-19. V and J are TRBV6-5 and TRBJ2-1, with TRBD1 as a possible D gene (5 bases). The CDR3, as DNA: TGTGCCAGCGGGGCTAATGGGCAGTTCTTC. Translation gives CASGANGQFF.